This TCR beta chain came from a study of regulatory T cells in long-lasting Graves disease. This clonotype turned up a few times. Described time point: newly diagnosed GD, antithyroid drugs for less than 3 months. Extracted RNA from PBMCs served as the source of the TCR library. American Thyroid Association guidelines were used to diagnose Graves' disease. The CDR3 sequence is 14 residues long. Germline V gene lookup returns CDR1 SGHRS and CDR2 YFSETQ. Trimming pared 0 bases from V and 4 bases from J, leaving 7 bases between. Arm-PCR of CDR3 regions and iRepertoire HTBI primers were used to build TCR beta libraries. TCRdb used MiXCR to reprocess the multiplex PCR reads, holding one entry per CDR3 protein. Of around 420,000 distinct CDR3 sequences listed, approximately 16% were seen once; the top ten hold approximately 8%. These records were also assigned to another study, of T cells in Graves' hyperthyroidism and ophthalmopathy. This second study notes: HTBI primers drove first-round RT-PCR of the TCR CDR3.

This TCR derives from a woman aged 40 to 50 with Graves disease. The material sequenced was peripheral blood mononuclear cells (PBMCs), taken at new diagnosis, from a patient treated with antithyroid drugs. V gene TRBV5-1 combines with J gene TRBJ2-2; D is uncertain. For the CDR3, the DNA is TGCGCCAGCAGCTTGGGACCCATCACCGGGGAGCTGTTTTTT. Translated: CASSLGPITGELFF.